Listed here are 9 T cell receptor beta chains from one sample, sequenced in a study of CD8+ T cells in alopecia areata. Treatment in this sample: oral pan-JAK inhibitor, 5-10 mg twice daily. RNA extraction was followed by reverse transcription into cDNA, which acted as the sequencing template. Method: immunoSEQ multiplex PCR; TCRdb's copy keeps in-frame clones and lacks some. The sample carries about 190,000 clones, roughly three fifths recorded once. Sequenced material: CD4+ T cells sorted from blood, taken at week 4, from a patient treated with tofacitinib. Receptors originate from a human donor with alopecia areata.

This chain connects TRBV6-5 to TRBJ2-7; 7 bases fit TRBD2. The germline CDR1 and CDR2 sequences are MNHEY and SVGAGI. V was clipped by 5 bases and J by 3 bases; unmatched bases: 7. CDR3 length equals 14 residues. The CDR3 is CASSGSGKNYEQYF. CDR3 DNA: TGTGCCAGCAGTGGCAGCGGGAAGAACTACGAGCAGTACTTC.

This rearrangement joins TRBV5-4 to TRBJ2-1; D perhaps matches TRBD1 (5 bases). CDR3 length: 15 amino acids. CDR1 is SGHNT and CDR2 is YYREEE in the germline V gene (reference sequence). Trimming removed 0 bases from V and 8 bases from J, with 15 bases in between. CDR3 in DNA: TGTGCCAGCAGCTTGGGTACAGGTCTTCTGGATGAGCAGTTCTTC. Translation gives CASSLGTGLLDEQFF.

The genes are TRBV30 and TRBJ2-2; a possible D gene is TRBD2 (5 bases). The germline V gene encodes CDR1 GTSNPN and CDR2 SVGIG (reference sequence). This CDR3 contains 14 residues. V lost 3 bases, J lost 7 bases, and 15 bases lay in between. The CDR3 bases are TGTGCCTGGAGCAGGACTCTAGGAGTCGGGGAGCTGTTTTTT. Its protein product is CAWSRTLGVGELFF.

This clone was detected only a few times. The rearrangement joins TRBV27 to TRBJ1-5, with D possibly matching TRBD1 (6 bases). V was shortened by 3 bases and J by 6 bases, with 18 bases between the two germline ends. Germline V gives CDR1 MNHEY, CDR2 SMNVEV (reference sequence). This CDR3 contains 16 residues. The CDR3 reads CASSFTSGRGIQPQHF. In DNA form, the CDR3 reads TGTGCCAGCAGTTTTACAAGTGGCAGGGGTATTCAGCCCCAGCATTTT.

The chain carries TRBV9 and TRBJ2-1, with unresolved D. Trimming cost V 7 bases and J 4 bases, with 6 bases left between them. Germline values: CDR1 SGDLS, CDR2 YYNGEE. This CDR3 has 11 residues. The CDR3 DNA reads TGTGCCAGCGGGCAGTACAATGAGCAGTTCTTC. It codes for CASGQYNEQFF.

The chain is built from TRBV29-1 and TRBJ2-1; 9 bases are a match to TRBD2. This CDR3 has 14 amino acids. V gave up 3 bases and J gave up 4 bases; unmatched junction bases: 4. The germline V gene has CDR1 SQVTM and CDR2 ANQGSEA. The CDR3 DNA follows: TGCAGCGTTGAGATGGCGGGAGGGTACAATGAGCAGTTCTTC. Amino acids: CSVEMAGGYNEQFF.

The chain couples TRBV4-2 to TRBJ1-1; D is unclear. V gave up 0 bases and J gave up 6 bases, with 11 bases separating them. CDR1 is LGHNA, CDR2 YNFKEQ, per germline. The CDR3 runs to 14 residues. The CDR3 coding sequence is TGTGCCAGCAGCCAAGAGGGCATTATCCCTGAAGCTTTCTTT. This translates into CASSQEGIIPEAFF.

The rearrangement uses TRBV30 and TRBJ2-1, with unresolved D. CDR1 is GTSNPN, CDR2 SVGIG, per germline (reference sequence). V gave up 3 bases and J gave up 4 bases, with 13 bases separating them. The CDR3 is 14 amino acids. CDR3 nucleotides: TGTGCCTGGAGCCAAGGCGCTCTGTACAATGAGCAGTTCTTC. Translation: CAWSQGALYNEQFF. The full variable domain, with the rest looked up from reference TRBV30 and TRBJ2-1, is SQTIHQWPATLVQPVGSPLSLECTVEGTSNPNLYWYRQAAGRGLQLLFYSVGIGQISSEVPQNLSASRPQDRQFILSSKKLLLSDSGFYLCAWSQGALYNEQFFGPGTRLTVL.

The V gene is TRBV29-1, the J gene TRBJ2-7, with D perhaps TRBD1 or TRBD2 (5 bases each). Trimming took 6 bases from V and 1 from J, leaving 16 bases between them. In germline, CDR1 is SQVTM, CDR2 ANQGSEA. The CDR3 loop spans 14 amino acids. CDR3 loop: CSVLNRDASYEQYF. CDR3 nucleotides: TGCAGCGTCTTAAACCGGGACGCTTCCTACGAGCAGTACTTC.